These T cell receptor beta chains were read from a single sample in a study of OX40 agonist ivuxolimab in advanced cancers. The protocol was immunoSEQ multiplex PCR, while the TCRdb copy is restricted to in-frame clones and leaves out a portion. Of 45,000 to 65,000 clones detected, roughly 90% appear once; the ten largest clones hold over 7.5%. The sequencing here drew on CD4+ or CD8+ T cells sorted from blood, taken in a trial of the OX40 agonist ivuxolimab. These receptors all come from an adult with an advanced solid tumor such as melanoma, head and neck, liver or kidney cancer. CDR3s include the opening cysteine and the closing phenylalanine or tryptophan. D genes are given only for firm matches. Clone size appears in some rows only: once, few, many, or a class for an expanded clone.

abundance: NA; d_gene: TRBD1; j_gene: TRBJ2-5; v_gene: TRBV28; CDR3nt: TGTGCCAGCAGGCCCCAGGGACAGGGGACAGGAGAGACCCAGTACTTC; CDR3aa: CASRPQGQGTGETQYF
abundance: NA; d_gene: TRBD2; j_gene: TRBJ2-7; v_gene: TRBV10-2; CDR3nt: TGCGCCAGCAGTGAGAGTCTAGCGGGCTTCTACGAGCAGTACTTC; CDR3aa: CASSESLAGFYEQYF
abundance: NA; d_gene: NA; j_gene: TRBJ1-5; v_gene: TRBV6-5; CDR3nt: TGTGCCAGCAGTTACTCGAGGGCAGTCAACAATCAGCCCCAGCATTTT; CDR3aa: CASSYSRAVNNQPQHF
abundance: NA; d_gene: TRBD1; j_gene: TRBJ1-1; v_gene: TRBV9; CDR3nt: TGTGCCAGCAGCCGACAGGGGGGGAGTACTGAAGCTTTCTTT; CDR3aa: CASSRQGGSTEAFF
abundance: NA; d_gene: NA; j_gene: TRBJ1-5; v_gene: TRBV12-5; CDR3nt: TGTGCTAGTGGTTTGGGGGGGGGTAAGCCCCAGCATTTT; CDR3aa: CASGLGGGKPQHF
abundance: NA; d_gene: TRBD1; j_gene: TRBJ1-5; v_gene: TRBV12-5; CDR3nt: TGTGCTAGTGGTCCGGGACAGGGTTATTATAGTGGCAATCAGCCCCAGCATTTT; CDR3aa: CASGPGQGYYSGNQPQHF
abundance: NA; d_gene: TRBD1; j_gene: TRBJ2-7; v_gene: TRBV5-1; CDR3nt: TGCGCCAGCAGCTCAGGGGGCGCATACGAGCAGTACTTC; CDR3aa: CASSSGGAYEQYF
abundance: NA; d_gene: NA; j_gene: TRBJ1-2; v_gene: TRBV28; CDR3nt: TGTGCCAGCGTAACTCGCGGGGGCTATGGCTACACCTTC; CDR3aa: CASVTRGGYGYTF
abundance: NA; d_gene: TRBD1; j_gene: TRBJ2-5; v_gene: TRBV27; CDR3nt: TGTGCCAGCAGTCCATTCAACGACAGGGGTGAAGAGACCCAGTACTTC; CDR3aa: CASSPFNDRGEETQYF
abundance: NA; d_gene: NA; j_gene: TRBJ2-5; v_gene: TRBV25-1; CDR3nt: TGTGCCAGCAGTGAATGGGAGAGGGAAACCCACTCGGAAGAGACCCAGTACTTC; CDR3aa: CASSEWERETHSEETQYF
abundance: NA; d_gene: TRBD2; j_gene: TRBJ2-7; v_gene: TRBV5-1; CDR3nt: TGCGCCAGCAGCCCGAGTATTCGGCGGGAGTACGAGCAGTACTTC; CDR3aa: CASSPSIRREYEQYF
abundance: NA; d_gene: TRBD1; j_gene: TRBJ2-7; v_gene: TRBV10-2; CDR3nt: TGCGCCAGCAGTAACATCCGGGACAGGGGAAACGAGCAGTACTTC; CDR3aa: CASSNIRDRGNEQYF
abundance: NA; d_gene: NA; j_gene: TRBJ1-1; v_gene: TRBV18; CDR3nt: TGTGCCAGCTCACCAGGGAACACTGAAGCTTTCTTT; CDR3aa: CASSPGNTEAFF
abundance: NA; d_gene: NA; j_gene: TRBJ2-1; v_gene: TRBV2; CDR3nt: TGTGCCAGCACCACACCTGGGACGCCCTACAATGAGCAGTTCTTC; CDR3aa: CASTTPGTPYNEQFF
abundance: NA; d_gene: NA; j_gene: TRBJ2-7; v_gene: TRBV6-5; CDR3nt: TGTGCCAGCAGCCTTGGACAGAACTACGAGCAGTACTTC; CDR3aa: CASSLGQNYEQYF
abundance: once; d_gene: NA; j_gene: TRBJ2-7; v_gene: TRBV12-2; CDR3nt: TGTGCAAGTCGGCGAGAGGGGGCGTCCTACGAGCAGTACTTC; CDR3aa: CASRREGASYEQYF
abundance: NA; d_gene: TRBD2; j_gene: TRBJ2-7; v_gene: TRBV11-2; CDR3nt: TGTGCCAGCAGCTTTAGCGGGAGAACTCTCGAGCAGTACTTC; CDR3aa: CASSFSGRTLEQYF
abundance: few; d_gene: NA; j_gene: TRBJ1-2; v_gene: TRBV7-9; CDR3nt: TGTGCCAGCAGTTTAAGGGACGGCGGTGTCCGTTATGGCTACACCTTC; CDR3aa: CASSLRDGGVRYGYTF
abundance: NA; d_gene: NA; j_gene: TRBJ1-1; v_gene: TRBV10-3; CDR3nt: TGTGCCATCAGTGAGTCGAAGGGGGGACTCATGAACACTGAAGCTTTCTTT; CDR3aa: CAISESKGGLMNTEAFF
abundance: NA; d_gene: NA; j_gene: TRBJ2-1; v_gene: TRBV7-2; CDR3nt: TGTGCCAGCAGCCGCCCTACAGCGAATGAGCAGTTCTTC; CDR3aa: CASSRPTANEQFF
abundance: NA; d_gene: NA; j_gene: TRBJ2-3; v_gene: TRBV6-5; CDR3nt: TGTGCCAGCAGTGGAGGTGGGGGTACGCAGTATTTT; CDR3aa: CASSGGGGTQYF
abundance: NA; d_gene: NA; j_gene: TRBJ2-1; v_gene: TRBV7-2; CDR3nt: TGTGCCAGCTGGAGCTCCTACAATGAGCAGTTCTTC; CDR3aa: CASWSSYNEQFF
abundance: NA; d_gene: NA; j_gene: TRBJ2-3; v_gene: TRBV29-1; CDR3nt: TGCAGCGCTGAGACAGCTAGCACAGATACGCAGTATTTT; CDR3aa: CSAETASTDTQYF
abundance: NA; d_gene: NA; j_gene: TRBJ2-2; v_gene: TRBV2; CDR3nt: TGTGCCAGCGAGGACATGACGAACACCGGGGAGCTGTTTTTT; CDR3aa: CASEDMTNTGELFF
abundance: NA; d_gene: NA; j_gene: TRBJ1-1; v_gene: TRBV5-4; CDR3nt: TGTGCCAGCAGCTGGTGGCAGAACACTGAAGCTTTCTTT; CDR3aa: CASSWWQNTEAFF
abundance: NA; d_gene: NA; j_gene: TRBJ2-7; v_gene: TRBV7-9; CDR3nt: TGTGCCAGCAGCTTAGACGGGACGGGCTCCTACGAGCAGTACTTC; CDR3aa: CASSLDGTGSYEQYF
abundance: once; d_gene: NA; j_gene: TRBJ1-3; v_gene: TRBV7-8; CDR3nt: TGTGCCAGCAGCTTAGTAGAAAGGGAGGACACCATATATTTT; CDR3aa: CASSLVEREDTIYF
abundance: NA; d_gene: NA; j_gene: TRBJ2-7; v_gene: TRBV7-8; CDR3nt: TGTGCCAGTAGCTTACCGGGGAGCGTCGGGACGGACCTCTACGAGCAGTACTTC; CDR3aa: CASSLPGSVGTDLYEQYF
abundance: NA; d_gene: NA; j_gene: TRBJ1-5; v_gene: TRBV10-3; CDR3nt: TGTGCCATCAGTGAGTCAAAGGGAATTCAGCCCCAGCATTTT; CDR3aa: CAISESKGIQPQHF
abundance: once; d_gene: NA; j_gene: TRBJ2-1; v_gene: TRBV2; CDR3nt: TGTGCCAGCATCGAAAACGAGCAGTTCTTC; CDR3aa: CASIENEQFF
abundance: NA; d_gene: NA; j_gene: TRBJ2-5; v_gene: TRBV6-5; CDR3nt: TGTGCCAGCAGTCAGGACCATCAAGAGACCCAGTACTTC; CDR3aa: CASSQDHQETQYF
abundance: NA; d_gene: TRBD1; j_gene: TRBJ1-1; v_gene: TRBV7-9; CDR3nt: TGTGCCAGCAGCACCACGGACCCAGGACAGGGGGGGAACACTGAAGCTTTCTTT; CDR3aa: CASSTTDPGQGGNTEAFF
abundance: NA; d_gene: NA; j_gene: TRBJ1-1; v_gene: TRBV2; CDR3nt: TGTGCCAGCAGTGAAGCCATAGGGACCGCCGTTGAAGCTTTCTTT; CDR3aa: CASSEAIGTAVEAFF
abundance: NA; d_gene: TRBD2; j_gene: TRBJ2-1; v_gene: TRBV18; CDR3nt: TGTGCCAGCTCACCACTGGATAGCGGGATAAATGAGCAGTTCTTC; CDR3aa: CASSPLDSGINEQFF
abundance: once; d_gene: NA; j_gene: TRBJ1-6; v_gene: TRBV7-8; CDR3nt: TGTGCCAGCAGCTTAGGCTTACGCGGGGCCCGGGATAATTCACCCCTCCACTTT; CDR3aa: CASSLGLRGARDNSPLHF
abundance: NA; d_gene: NA; j_gene: TRBJ1-4; v_gene: TRBV19; CDR3nt: TGTGCCAGTAACGGAGGTGCAACTAATGAAAAACTGTTTTTT; CDR3aa: CASNGGATNEKLFF
abundance: NA; d_gene: NA; j_gene: TRBJ1-2; v_gene: TRBV28; CDR3nt: TGTGCCAGCAGTTTAGGGACCGCTGTTAACTATGGCTACACCTTC; CDR3aa: CASSLGTAVNYGYTF
abundance: medium-sized; d_gene: NA; j_gene: TRBJ2-2; v_gene: TRBV19; CDR3nt: TGTGCCAGTAGTATCATCACCCTCGGCGGGGAGCTGTTTTTT; CDR3aa: CASSIITLGGELFF
abundance: NA; d_gene: TRBD1; j_gene: TRBJ2-5; v_gene: TRBV27; CDR3nt: TGTGCCAGCAGTTCCCTAACAGGGGGCTTAGAGACCCAGTACTTC; CDR3aa: CASSSLTGGLETQYF
abundance: NA; d_gene: NA; j_gene: TRBJ1-2; v_gene: TRBV4-3; CDR3nt: TGCGCCAGCAGCCAAGATGACAGGCACTATGGCTACACCTTC; CDR3aa: CASSQDDRHYGYTF